This T cell receptor (beta chain) was sequenced for a study of monozygotic twins with cystic fibrosis. Study-wide points: The repertoire was suggested to be naive-dominated, clonality median around 0.01. V usage most resembled the co-twin in 13 of 16 pairs. Nucleotide-identical clonotype sharing was significantly higher within monozygotic CF twin pairs than between unrelated CF individuals.

The CDR3 is made up of 13 amino acids. V was shortened by 5 bases and J by 5 bases, with 10 bases between the two germline ends. Germline CDR1 is MNHNS and CDR2 is SASEGT. The repertoire was sequenced with immunoSEQ multiplex PCR; TCRdb's copy has only in-frame clones and lacks some. The table has around 21,000 clones, around nine tenths seen once. As concerns this clone: What it binds is unknown.

The gene calls are TRBV6-1 and TRBJ1-5, with unresolved D. The sample comprised blood. This sequence was found in a woman aged 25 to 39 with cystic fibrosis. The DNA for the CDR3 is TGTGCCAGCAGTCCTCGGACGGATCAGCCCCAGCATTTT. Translating it yields CASSPRTDQPQHF.